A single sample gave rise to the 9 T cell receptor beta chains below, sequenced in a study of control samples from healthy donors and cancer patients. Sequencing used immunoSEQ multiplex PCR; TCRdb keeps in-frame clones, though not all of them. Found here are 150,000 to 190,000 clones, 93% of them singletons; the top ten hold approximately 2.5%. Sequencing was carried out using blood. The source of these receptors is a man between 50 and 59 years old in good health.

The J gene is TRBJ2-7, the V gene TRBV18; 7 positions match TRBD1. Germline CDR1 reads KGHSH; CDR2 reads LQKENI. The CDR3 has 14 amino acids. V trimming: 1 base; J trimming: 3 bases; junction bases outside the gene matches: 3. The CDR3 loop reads CASSPRQGSYEQYF. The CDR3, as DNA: TGTGCCAGCTCACCACGACAGGGAAGCTACGAGCAGTACTTC.

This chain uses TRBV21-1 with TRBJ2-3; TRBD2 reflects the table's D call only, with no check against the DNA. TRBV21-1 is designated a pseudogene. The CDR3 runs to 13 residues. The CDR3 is CASSKVGAISGYF. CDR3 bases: TGTGCCAGCAGCAAAGTCGGCGCCATTTCGGGGTATTTT.

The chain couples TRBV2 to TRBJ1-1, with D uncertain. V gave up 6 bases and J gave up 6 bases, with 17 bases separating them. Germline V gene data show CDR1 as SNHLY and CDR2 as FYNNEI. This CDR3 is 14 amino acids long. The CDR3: CASRNLIGRPEAFF. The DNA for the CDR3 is TGTGCCAGCAGGAACCTTATCGGAAGGCCTGAAGCTTTCTTT.

The CDR3 here is CASIKSGTNEQFF. The CDR3 nucleotides read TGTGCCAGCATTAAGAGCGGGACCAATGAGCAGTTCTTC. The chain couples TRBV6-5 to TRBJ2-1; 7 bases agree with TRBD2. CDR1 MNHEY and CDR2 SVGAGI come from the germline V gene. V trimming: 7 bases; J trimming: 6 bases; junction bases outside the gene matches: 6. The CDR3 is made up of 13 amino acids.

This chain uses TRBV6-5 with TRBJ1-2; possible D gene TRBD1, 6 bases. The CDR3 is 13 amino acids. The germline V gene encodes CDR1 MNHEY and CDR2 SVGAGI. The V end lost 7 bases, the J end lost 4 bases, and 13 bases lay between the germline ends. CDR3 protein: CASTADRFYGYTF. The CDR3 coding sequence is TGTGCCAGCACCGCCGACAGGTTCTATGGCTACACCTTC.

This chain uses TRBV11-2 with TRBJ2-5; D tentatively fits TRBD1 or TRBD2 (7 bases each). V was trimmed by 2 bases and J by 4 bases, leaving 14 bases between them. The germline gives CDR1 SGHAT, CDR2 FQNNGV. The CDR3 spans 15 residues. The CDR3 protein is CASSLRGRESETQYF. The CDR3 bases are TGTGCCAGCAGCTTAAGGGGGCGGGAGTCAGAGACCCAGTACTTC.

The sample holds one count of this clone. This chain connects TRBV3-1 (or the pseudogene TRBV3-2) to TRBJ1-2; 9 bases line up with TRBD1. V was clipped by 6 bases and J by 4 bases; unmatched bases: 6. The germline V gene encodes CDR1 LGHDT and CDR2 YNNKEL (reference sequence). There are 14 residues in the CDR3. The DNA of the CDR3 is TGTGCCAGCAGTGACAGGGGGGCTTCCTATGGCTACACCTTC. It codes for CASSDRGASYGYTF.

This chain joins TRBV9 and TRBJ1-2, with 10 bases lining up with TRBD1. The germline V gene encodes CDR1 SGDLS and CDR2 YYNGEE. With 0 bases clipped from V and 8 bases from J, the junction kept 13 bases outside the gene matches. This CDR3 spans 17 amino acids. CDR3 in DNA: TGTGCCAGCAGCGTAGCTTCCTATCCCGGGACAGGGGAAGGCTACACCTTC. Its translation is CASSVASYPGTGEGYTF. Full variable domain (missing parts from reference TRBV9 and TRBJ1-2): DSGVTQTPKHLITATGQRVTLRCSPRSGDLSVYWYQQSLDQGLQFLIQYYNGEERAKGNILERFSAQQFPDLHSELNLSSLELGDSALYFCASSVASYPGTGEGYTFGSGTRLTVV.

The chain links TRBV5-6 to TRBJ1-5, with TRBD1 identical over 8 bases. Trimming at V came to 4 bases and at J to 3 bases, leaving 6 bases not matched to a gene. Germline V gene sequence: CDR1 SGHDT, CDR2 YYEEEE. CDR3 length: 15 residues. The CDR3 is CASSPGTGNNQPQHF. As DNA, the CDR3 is TGTGCCAGCAGCCCCGGGACAGGAAACAATCAGCCCCAGCATTTT.